The 25 T cell receptor beta chains listed next were all sequenced from one sample in a study of cytomegalovirus exposure and HLA in healthy donors. PCR employed 60 Vbeta and 13 Jbeta primers. The repertoire was sequenced with immunoSEQ multiplex PCR; TCRdb's copy has only in-frame clones and lacks some. The sample yields almost 200,000 clones, around 80% seen once. Sample: PBMCs. The receptors stem from a woman in her twenties or thirties in good health and CMV-seropositive.

The chain combines TRBV9 with TRBJ1-2; no firm D call. This CDR3 comprises 15 residues. Trimming took 0 bases from V and 4 from J, leaving 13 bases between them. Germline assignment: CDR1 SGDLS and CDR2 YYNGEE. This CDR3 reads CASSVDPGTAYGYTF. For the CDR3, the DNA is TGTGCCAGCAGCGTAGACCCTGGAACAGCCTATGGCTACACCTTC. Combining the CDR3 with reference TRBV9 and TRBJ1-2 gives the whole variable domain DSGVTQTPKHLITATGQRVTLRCSPRSGDLSVYWYQQSLDQGLQFLIQYYNGEERAKGNILERFSAQQFPDLHSELNLSSLELGDSALYFCASSVDPGTAYGYTFGSGTRLTVV.

This clone appeared a few times. V gene TRBV6-1 combines with J gene TRBJ1-6; D perhaps matches TRBD1 (6 bases). V lost 3 bases, J lost 13 bases, and 22 bases lay in between. There are 16 residues in the CDR3. CDR1 is MNHNS, CDR2 SASEGT, per germline. CDR3 amino acids: CASSDFPKTGYVPLHF. CDR3 in DNA: TGTGCCAGCAGTGATTTTCCCAAGACAGGCTACGTGCCCCTCCACTTT.

This clone was counted only a few times. J is TRBJ1-3 and V is TRBV5-1, with D possibly TRBD1 on 5 matching bases. Germline-derived CDR1 and CDR2 are SGHRS and YFSETQ. The CDR3 runs 14 residues. The V gene lost 3 bases and the J gene lost 4 bases, with 11 bases spanning the gap. CDR3 sequence reads: CASSSGGSGNTIYF. The CDR3, as DNA: TGCGCCAGCAGCTCGGGGGGATCCGGAAACACCATATATTTT.

V is TRBV7-6 and J is TRBJ2-2; weak D call: TRBD2 (5 bases). The CDR3 sequence is 16 residues long. V shed 8 bases and J shed 0 bases, with 16 bases lying between them. Germline CDR1 reads SGHVS; CDR2 reads FNYEAQ. CDR3: CASAKGSGSNTGELFF. The CDR3, as DNA: TGTGCCAGCGCGAAGGGTTCGGGGTCGAACACCGGGGAGCTGTTTTTT.

V usage is TRBV7-2 and J usage is TRBJ2-2, with D possibly being TRBD1 (6 bases). V gave up 3 bases and J gave up 7 bases, with 12 bases separating them. This CDR3 has 14 residues. CDR1 is SGHTA, CDR2 FQGNSA, per germline. The CDR3 sequence: CASSFDRGGGELFF. CDR3 coding DNA: TGTGCCAGCAGCTTCGACAGAGGGGGCGGGGAGCTGTTTTTT.

The gene calls are TRBV10-2 and TRBJ2-1; D gene unclear. The germline CDR1 and CDR2 sequences are WSHSY and SAAADI. V dropped 8 bases and J dropped 8 bases, with 13 bases sitting between them. The CDR3 has 12 amino acids. This CDR3 reads CASAGAYDEQFF. The CDR3 DNA reads TGCGCCAGCGCCGGAGCTTACGATGAGCAGTTCTTC.

The V gene is TRBV6-5, the J gene TRBJ2-7; no firm D call. V was shortened by 4 bases and J by 4 bases, with 17 bases between the two germline ends. The CDR3 consists of 15 residues. CDR1 and CDR2 from the germline V gene are MNHEY and SVGAGI. CDR3 loop: CASSFKQKAAYEQYF. The CDR3 DNA sequence: TGTGCCAGCAGTTTCAAGCAGAAGGCGGCATACGAGCAGTACTTC.

The CDR3 sequence is CACRDRGPYNSPLHF. In nucleotides, the CDR3 is TGTGCCTGTCGGGACAGGGGGCCCTATAATTCACCCCTCCACTTT. The V and J genes are TRBV2 and TRBJ1-6; 12 bases map to TRBD1. This CDR3 is 15 amino acids long. After removal of 11 bases from V and 2 bases from J, the junction contained 4 bases not matched to a gene. CDR1 is SNHLY, CDR2 FYNNEI, per germline.

The rearrangement links TRBV4-2 to TRBJ1-1; D remains ambiguous. V gave up 0 bases and J gave up 4 bases, with 12 bases separating them. Germline V CDR1 and CDR2: LGHNA, YNFKEQ. The CDR3 is 15 residues long. CDR3 region: CASSQEGGMGTEAFF. The CDR3, as DNA: TGTGCCAGCAGCCAAGAAGGAGGGATGGGCACTGAAGCTTTCTTT.

This clone occurred a few times. Other nucleotide sequences in the sample specify the same CDR3. The CDR3 reads CASSLTADSYEQYF. CDR3 sequence (DNA): TGTGCCAGCAGCTTAACAGCGGACTCCTACGAGCAGTACTTC. The chain is built from TRBV7-9 and TRBJ2-7; D is possibly TRBD2 (5 bases). Trimming removed 2 bases from V and 0 bases from J, with 8 bases in between. The germline V gene has CDR1 SEHNR and CDR2 FQNEAQ (reference sequence). The CDR3 extends over 14 amino acids.

The chain employs TRBV11-2 and TRBJ2-3; 9 bases fit TRBD2. Trimming removed 5 bases from V and 7 bases from J; junction bases left unmatched: 7. CDR1 SGHAT and CDR2 FQNNGV come from the germline V gene. The CDR3 extends over 14 amino acids. In nucleotides, the CDR3 is TGTGCCAGCAGCCCCTGGACTAGCGAGAATACGCAGTATTTT. This translates into CASSPWTSENTQYF.

This clone occurred once. The chain combines TRBV4-1 with TRBJ1-1; D gene unclear. Trimming pared 2 bases from V and 10 bases from J, leaving 11 bases between. The CDR3 sequence is 12 residues long. The germline CDR1 and CDR2 sequences are MGHRA and YSYEKL. CDR3: CASSQSGEVAFF. The CDR3 region has the DNA TGCGCCAGCAGCCAAAGTGGAGAGGTAGCTTTCTTT.

This clone was detected a few times. J is TRBJ2-1 and V is TRBV9; 10 bases match TRBD2. Trimming removed 3 bases from V and 3 bases from J; junction bases left unmatched: 3. CDR1 is SGDLS, CDR2 YYNGEE, per germline. CDR3 length: 15 amino acids. The CDR3 is CASSESGRDYNEQFF. In DNA, the CDR3 is TGTGCCAGCAGCGAAAGCGGGAGGGACTACAATGAGCAGTTCTTC.

This chain links TRBV4-2 with TRBJ1-2; TRBD1 is a possible D gene (5 bases). The CDR3 runs to 15 residues. CDR1 and CDR2 from the germline V gene are LGHNA and YNFKEQ. Trimming removed 0 bases from V and 6 bases from J, with 14 bases in between. The CDR3 nucleotides are TGTGCCAGCAGCCAAGAGGGATGGAGGGGCGATGGCTACACCTTC. Its protein product is CASSQEGWRGDGYTF.

The rearrangement links TRBV30 to TRBJ1-5, with 8 positions matching TRBD1. The trim removed 8 bases at V and 2 bases at J, leaving 26 bases unmatched. CDR1 and CDR2 from the germline V gene are GTSNPN and SVGIG (reference sequence). The CDR3 runs 20 residues. The DNA for the CDR3 is TGTGCCCGCGGACAGGGCCGTCCCTCCCCCAAAGGTGGGGGCAATCAGCCCCAGCATTTT. Translating it yields CARGQGRPSPKGGGNQPQHF. Drawing the rest from reference TRBV30 and TRBJ1-5, the complete variable domain is SQTIHQWPATLVQPVGSPLSLECTVEGTSNPNLYWYRQAAGRGLQLLFYSVGIGQISSEVPQNLSASRPQDRQFILSSKKLLLSDSGFYLCARGQGRPSPKGGGNQPQHFGDGTRLSIL.

The J gene is TRBJ2-3, the V gene TRBV10-1; 8 bases map to TRBD1. Looked up from germline, CDR1 is WNHNN and CDR2 is SYGVQD (reference sequence). The CDR3 covers 15 residues. With V trimmed by 2 bases and J by 0 bases, 1 base remained unmatched. CDR3 coding DNA: TGCGCCAGCAGTGAGGGACAGGGAAGCACAGATACGCAGTATTTT. This sequence encodes CASSEGQGSTDTQYF.

This chain joins TRBV27 and TRBJ2-1; TRBD2 might be the D (5 bases). CDR3 size: 17 residues. The germline V gene has CDR1 MNHEY and CDR2 SMNVEV (reference sequence). V was clipped by 2 bases and J by 0 bases, with 14 bases between them. The CDR3 reads CASSLSGRGSSYNEQFF. CDR3 sequence (DNA): TGTGCCAGCAGTTTAAGCGGCCGGGGTTCCTCCTACAATGAGCAGTTCTTC.

This sequence joins TRBV27 and TRBJ1-5; possible D gene TRBD1, 6 bases. The CDR3 spans 15 residues. V was trimmed by 4 bases and J by 6 bases, leaving 16 bases between them. Germline assignment: CDR1 MNHEY and CDR2 SMNVEV (reference sequence). CDR3 sequence reads: CASSSSSGVGQPQHF. CDR3 nucleotides: TGTGCCAGCAGTTCGTCGTCAGGGGTGGGTCAGCCCCAGCATTTT.

V is TRBV9 and J is TRBJ2-5, with 7 bases fitting TRBD1. CDR1 is SGDLS, CDR2 YYNGEE, per germline. The CDR3 sequence is 14 residues long. V dropped 2 bases and J dropped 3; count of bases not matched to a gene: 4. DNA for the CDR3: TGTGCCAGCAGCGTCAGGGGGATAGAAGAGACCCAGTACTTC. Its translation is CASSVRGIEETQYF.

This clone occurred a few times. Here the CDR3 DNA reads TGTGCCAGCAGCTTCAGTGTCGGGGAAACAGATACGCAGTATTTT. Translated, it gives CASSFSVGETDTQYF. The chain couples TRBV5-4 to TRBJ2-3, with D maybe TRBD2 (5 bases). CDR1 and CDR2 (germline): SGHNT, YYREEE (reference sequence). CDR3 size: 15 residues. V was shortened by 2 bases and J by 3 bases, with 13 bases between the two germline ends. Full variable domain (remainder filled in from reference TRBV5-4 and TRBJ2-3): ETGVTQSPTHLIKTRGQQVTLRCSSQSGHNTVSWYQQALGQGPQFIFQYYREEENGRGNFPPRFSGLQFPNYSSELNVNALELDDSALYLCASSFSVGETDTQYFGPGTRLTVL.

The chain carries TRBV5-1 and TRBJ2-1; the match to TRBD2 covers 9 bases. This CDR3 has 15 residues. The V gene's germline CDR1 is SGHRS and CDR2 YFSETQ. V lost 7 bases to trimming and J lost 8 bases; unmatched junction nucleotides: 13. CDR3 coding DNA: TGCGCCAGCCGAGCCGGGACTAGCTTCTTCCATGAGCAGTTCTTC. Translation gives CASRAGTSFFHEQFF.

V usage is TRBV4-1 and J usage is TRBJ1-2; the match to TRBD1 covers 8 bases. The J segment lost 7 bases and the V segment lost 4 bases, leaving 8 bases of the junction unmatched. The CDR3 loop spans 14 amino acids. Germline-derived CDR1 and CDR2 are MGHRA and YSYEKL. The CDR3 DNA reads TGCGCCAGCAGCCCCCAGGACAGGGACTCTGGCTACACCTTC. Protein sequence: CASSPQDRDSGYTF.

This rearrangement joins TRBV5-6 to TRBJ2-7, with D uncertain. The V end was cut by 2 bases, the J end by 5 bases, with 8 bases between. CDR3 size: 12 residues. Germline V gene lookup returns CDR1 SGHDT and CDR2 YYEEEE. As DNA, the CDR3 is TGTGCCAGCAGCTTCCTGGGCCACGAGCAGTACTTC. This codes for CASSFLGHEQYF. The variable domain in full, with the rest retrieved from reference TRBV5-6 and TRBJ2-7, is DAGVTQSPTHLIKTRGQQVTLRCSPKSGHDTVSWYQQALGQGPQFIFQYYEEEERQRGNFPDRFSGHQFPNYSSELNVNALLLGDSALYLCASSFLGHEQYFGPGTRLTVT.

This chain joins TRBV21-1 and TRBJ2-1; TRBD2 reflects the table's D call only, with no check against the DNA. TRBV21-1 is a pseudogene locus. This CDR3 contains 13 residues. The DNA of the CDR3 is TGTGCCAGCAGGGGACGGGGGTACAATGAGCAGTTCTTC. Encoded protein: CASRGRGYNEQFF.

J is TRBJ2-7 and V is TRBV28; 8 nucleotides match TRBD1. The CDR3 extends over 14 amino acids. CDR1 is MDHEN and CDR2 is SYDVKM in the germline V gene. The V and J ends lost 8 bases and 2 bases, in that order; junction bases with no gene match: 8. The CDR3 DNA follows: TGTGCCAGCGGGAAACAGGGGGGTCCCTACGAGCAGTACTTC. Amino acid sequence: CASGKQGGPYEQYF.